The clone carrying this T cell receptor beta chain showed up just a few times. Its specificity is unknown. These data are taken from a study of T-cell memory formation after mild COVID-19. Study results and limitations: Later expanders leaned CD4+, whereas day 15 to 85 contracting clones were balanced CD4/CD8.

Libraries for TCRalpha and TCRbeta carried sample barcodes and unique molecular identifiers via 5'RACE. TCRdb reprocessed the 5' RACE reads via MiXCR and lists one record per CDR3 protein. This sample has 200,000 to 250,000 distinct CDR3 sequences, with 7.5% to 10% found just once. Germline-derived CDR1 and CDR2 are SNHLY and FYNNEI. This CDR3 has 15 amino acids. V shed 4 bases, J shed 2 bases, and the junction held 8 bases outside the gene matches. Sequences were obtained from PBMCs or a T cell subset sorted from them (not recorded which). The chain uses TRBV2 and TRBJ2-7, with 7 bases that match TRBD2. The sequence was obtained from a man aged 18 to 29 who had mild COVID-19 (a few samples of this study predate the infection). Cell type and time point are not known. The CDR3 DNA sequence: TGTGCCAGCAGTGGTTTTGAGCGGGGCACCTACGAGCAGTACGTC. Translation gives CASSGFERGTYEQYV.